A selection of T cell receptor beta chains follows, all from one sample in a study of cytomegalovirus exposure and HLA in healthy donors. The method was immunoSEQ multiplex PCR; TCRdb's version includes in-frame clones alone and lacks a portion of them. This sample has approximately 210,000 clones; 75% to 85% occur once, and the top ten carry over 1.5%. Sequencing input: PBMCs. The source of these receptors is a girl aged 10 to 17 in good health and CMV-seropositive. Both conserved end residues are part of each CDR3. The D gene is left open where the match is weak. Rows give clone size only sometimes, using once, few, many, or a class for an expanded clone.

TRBJ1-5	NA	TRBV5-1	NA	CASSEGNNQPQHF	TGCGCCAGCAGCGAGGGAAACAATCAGCCCCAGCATTTT
TRBJ2-7	NA	TRBV7-9	NA	CASSWPMGGGTYEQYF	TGTGCCAGCAGCTGGCCGATGGGGGGGGGCACCTACGAGCAGTACTTC
TRBJ1-5	NA	TRBV6-5	NA	CASSPPGGSQPQHF	TGTGCCAGCAGCCCCCCCGGGGGAAGTCAGCCCCAGCATTTT
TRBJ1-1	NA	TRBV6-1	NA	CASSEASGVGTEAFF	TGTGCCAGCAGTGAAGCGTCAGGGGTCGGGACTGAAGCTTTCTTT
TRBJ2-7	once	TRBV7-9	TRBD2	CASSFSGGAYEQYF	TGTGCCAGCAGCTTTAGCGGGGGGGCCTACGAGCAGTACTTC
TRBJ1-1	once	TRBV6-6	NA	CASSHSGTEAFF	TGTGCCAGCAGTCACAGTGGGACTGAAGCTTTCTTT
TRBJ2-7	NA	TRBV5-6	NA	CASSQQGGEDEQYF	TGTGCCAGCAGCCAACAGGGTGGTGAGGACGAGCAGTACTTC
TRBJ1-2	NA	TRBV18	NA	CASSPTPGARDYGYTF	TGTGCCAGCTCACCAACCCCAGGTGCAAGAGACTATGGCTACACCTTC
TRBJ2-5	few	TRBV7-2	NA	CASARQRETQYF	TGTGCCAGCGCACGGCAGCGGGAGACCCAGTACTTC
TRBJ1-6	NA	TRBV7-2	NA	CASSPSYRVHSPLHF	TGTGCCAGCAGCCCCTCCTACAGGGTCCACTCACCCCTCCACTTT
TRBJ2-6	NA	TRBV7-2	TRBD2	CASSLVGRAGANVLTF	TGTGCCAGCAGCTTAGTCGGGAGGGCTGGGGCCAACGTCCTGACTTTC
TRBJ2-7	NA	TRBV10-3	NA	CAISESGAYEQYF	TGTGCCATCAGTGAGTCGGGAGCCTACGAGCAGTACTTC
TRBJ2-1	NA	TRBV6-6	NA	CASSYSESYNEQFF	TGTGCCAGCAGTTACTCGGAGTCCTACAATGAGCAGTTCTTC
TRBJ1-5	NA	TRBV4-1	NA	CASSQLIVTRFFNQPQHF	TGCGCCAGCAGCCAATTAATTGTTACACGTTTTTTCAATCAGCCCCAGCATTTT
TRBJ2-1	NA	TRBV4-3	TRBD2	CASSHTISGGADNEQFF	TGCGCCAGCAGCCACACTATTAGCGGGGGGGCGGACAATGAGCAGTTCTTC
TRBJ2-1	NA	TRBV7-2	NA	CASSLEAGYNNEQFF	TGTGCCAGCAGCTTAGAGGCGGGGTACAACAATGAGCAGTTCTTC
TRBJ2-5	NA	TRBV5-4	NA	CASSLSTQRGETQYF	TGTGCCAGCAGCTTGTCAACGCAGAGAGGGGAGACCCAGTACTTC
TRBJ2-1	NA	TRBV5-8	NA	CASGQRSGDEQFF	TGTGCCAGCGGGCAGCGGTCTGGGGATGAGCAGTTCTTC
TRBJ1-5	few	TRBV2	TRBD1	CASSPLQGGSNQPQHF	TGTGCCAGCAGTCCCCTCCAGGGGGGAAGCAATCAGCCCCAGCATTTT
TRBJ1-4	few	TRBV5-1	NA	CASSFGGLGEKLFF	TGCGCCAGCAGCTTCGGGGGTTTGGGTGAAAAACTGTTTTTT
TRBJ2-2	NA	TRBV5-4	TRBD2	CASSLAGGANTGELFF	TGTGCCAGCAGCTTGGCGGGGGGGGCCAACACCGGGGAGCTGTTTTTT
TRBJ2-5	NA	TRBV6-5	NA	CASSYYRVGEETQYF	TGTGCCAGCAGTTACTACAGGGTAGGGGAGGAGACCCAGTACTTC
TRBJ2-2	NA	TRBV6-4	TRBD1	CASSTGQGAGELFF	TGTGCCAGCAGCACCGGACAGGGGGCCGGGGAGCTGTTTTTT
TRBJ2-7	NA	TRBV18	NA	CASSPRQMAYEQYF	TGTGCCAGCTCACCCAGACAGATGGCCTACGAGCAGTACTTC
TRBJ2-5	NA	TRBV6-1	TRBD2	CASNPGGGQETQYF	TGTGCCAGCAATCCCGGGGGGGGCCAAGAGACCCAGTACTTC
TRBJ1-1	once	TRBV6-5	TRBD1	CASSLGQVNTEAFF	TGTGCCAGCAGTTTGGGACAGGTAAACACTGAAGCTTTCTTT
TRBJ1-4	NA	TRBV28	NA	CASSLRTGEKLFF	TGTGCCAGCAGTCTACGGACTGGCGAAAAACTGTTTTTT
TRBJ1-2	NA	TRBV6-1	TRBD1	CASSSETGATSYTF	TGTGCCAGCAGTTCGGAGACAGGGGCGACTAGCTACACCTTC
TRBJ1-1	NA	TRBV19	NA	CASSMVVGGTEAFF	TGTGCCAGTAGTATGGTGGTGGGGGGCACTGAAGCTTTCTTT
TRBJ1-6	NA	TRBV5-1	NA	CASSPGEGGSPLHF	TGCGCCAGCAGCCCCGGGGAGGGGGGTTCACCCCTCCACTTT
TRBJ1-1	NA	TRBV27	TRBD1	CASTTGGITEAFF	TGTGCCAGCACCACAGGGGGGATAACTGAAGCTTTCTTT
TRBJ2-7	NA	TRBV10-1	NA	CASSEGAGPYEQYF	TGCGCCAGCAGTGAGGGGGCAGGGCCCTACGAGCAGTACTTC
TRBJ2-7	NA	TRBV6-5	TRBD2	CASRNIAGGAYEQYF	TGTGCCAGCAGAAATATCGCGGGGGGCGCCTACGAGCAGTACTTC
TRBJ1-3	few	TRBV15	NA	CATSRDRGNGNTIYF	TGTGCCACCAGCAGAGATCGGGGGAATGGAAACACCATATATTTT
TRBJ1-2	NA	TRBV2	NA	CASSVEGVGGYTF	TGTGCCAGCAGTGTCGAAGGGGTCGGTGGCTACACCTTC
TRBJ2-1	NA	TRBV5-8	NA	CASSAPATEYNEQFF	TGTGCCAGCAGCGCCCCCGCGACAGAATACAATGAGCAGTTCTTC
TRBJ1-5	NA	TRBV14	NA	CASSSSRGQPQHF	TGTGCCAGCAGCTCGTCCCGAGGGCAGCCCCAGCATTTT
TRBJ1-2	NA	TRBV5-6	NA	CASTTLDKGYGYTF	TGTGCCAGCACCACCTTGGACAAAGGCTATGGCTACACCTTC
TRBJ1-2	NA	TRBV19	TRBD1	CASSRQGASYGYTF	TGTGCCAGTAGTAGGCAGGGGGCGAGCTATGGCTACACCTTC
TRBJ2-7	few	TRBV6-6	TRBD2	CASSSSGGISSYEQYF	TGTGCCAGCAGCTCAAGCGGGGGCATTAGCTCCTACGAGCAGTACTTC
TRBJ1-6	NA	TRBV13	TRBD1	CASRRDRGLSNSPLHF	TGTGCCAGCAGACGTGACAGGGGGCTGAGTAATTCACCCCTCCACTTT
TRBJ1-4	NA	TRBV4-3	TRBD1	CASSQLTGAGEKLFF	TGCGCCAGCAGCCAGTTAACAGGGGCGGGGGAAAAACTGTTTTTT
TRBJ1-2	once	TRBV6-5	TRBD1	CASRVGQGFSGYTF	TGTGCCAGCAGGGTCGGACAGGGGTTCTCTGGCTACACCTTC
TRBJ2-2	NA	TRBV5-6	TRBD1	CASSYQDRDPGELFF	TGTGCCAGCAGCTATCAGGACAGGGATCCCGGGGAGCTGTTTTTT
TRBJ2-1	NA	TRBV25-1	TRBD2	CASQSGGIEQFF	TGTGCCAGCCAAAGCGGGGGTATTGAGCAGTTCTTC
TRBJ1-1	NA	TRBV19	NA	CASSIQEVTEAFF	TGTGCCAGTAGTATTCAGGAAGTCACTGAAGCTTTCTTT
TRBJ1-2	NA	TRBV5-8	TRBD1	CASSLQGLINYGYTF	TGTGCCAGCAGCCTACAGGGGCTTATAAACTATGGCTACACCTTC
TRBJ2-7	once	TRBV18	TRBD2	CASSPPVTSGSYEQYF	TGTGCCAGCTCACCACCTGTGACTAGCGGATCCTACGAGCAGTACTTC